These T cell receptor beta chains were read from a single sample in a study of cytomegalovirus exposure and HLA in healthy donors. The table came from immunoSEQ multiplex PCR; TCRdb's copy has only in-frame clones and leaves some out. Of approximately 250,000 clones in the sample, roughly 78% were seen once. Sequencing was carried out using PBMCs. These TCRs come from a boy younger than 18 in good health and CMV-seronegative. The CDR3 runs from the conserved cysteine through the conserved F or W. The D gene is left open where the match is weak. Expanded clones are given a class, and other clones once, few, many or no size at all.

cdr3_aa: CASHPQGRTYEQYF
cdr3_nt: TGTGCCAGTCATCCCCAGGGGCGCACCTACGAGCAGTACTTC
clone_size: NA
j_call: TRBJ2-7
cdr3_length: 14
d_call: NA
v_call: TRBV5-5

cdr3_aa: CASSLVVAGGTDTQYF
cdr3_nt: TGTGCCAGCAGCTTGGTGGTAGCGGGAGGCACAGATACGCAGTATTTT
clone_size: NA
j_call: TRBJ2-3
cdr3_length: 16
d_call: TRBD2
v_call: TRBV5-4

cdr3_aa: CASRGMDRGHSPLHF
cdr3_nt: TGTGCCAGCAGGGGTATGGACAGGGGGCATTCACCCCTCCACTTT
clone_size: NA
j_call: TRBJ1-6
cdr3_length: 15
d_call: TRBD1
v_call: TRBV6-1

cdr3_aa: CASSVSGGLTDTQYF
cdr3_nt: TGTGCCAGCAGCGTGAGCGGGGGACTGACAGATACGCAGTATTTT
clone_size: NA
j_call: TRBJ2-3
cdr3_length: 15
d_call: TRBD2
v_call: TRBV9

cdr3_aa: CASSVAGQGFKVDNEQFF
cdr3_nt: TGTGCCAGCAGCGTAGCGGGACAGGGTTTTAAGGTCGACAATGAGCAGTTCTTC
clone_size: NA
j_call: TRBJ2-1
cdr3_length: 18
d_call: TRBD1
v_call: TRBV9

cdr3_aa: CASSDSDGTTDEQFF
cdr3_nt: TGTGCCAGCAGTGACTCTGATGGGACTACAGATGAGCAGTTCTTC
clone_size: few
j_call: TRBJ2-1
cdr3_length: 15
d_call: TRBD2
v_call: TRBV6-4

cdr3_aa: CASSEDTNYGYTF
cdr3_nt: TGTGCCAGCAGTGAGGACACAAACTATGGCTACACCTTC
clone_size: NA
j_call: TRBJ1-2
cdr3_length: 13
d_call: NA
v_call: TRBV2

cdr3_aa: CASSLAGTFWDSNYGYTF
cdr3_nt: TGTGCCAGCAGCTTGGCCGGAACATTCTGGGACAGTAACTATGGCTACACCTTC
clone_size: few
j_call: TRBJ1-2
cdr3_length: 18
d_call: TRBD1
v_call: TRBV5-4

cdr3_aa: CASTRTGVNGYTF
cdr3_nt: TGTGCCAGTACCCGTACAGGGGTGAATGGCTACACCTTC
clone_size: NA
j_call: TRBJ1-2
cdr3_length: 13
d_call: TRBD1
v_call: TRBV19

cdr3_aa: CAISIGQPSGYGYTF
cdr3_nt: TGTGCCATCAGTATAGGTCAACCCTCAGGCTATGGCTACACCTTC
clone_size: NA
j_call: TRBJ1-2
cdr3_length: 15
d_call: NA
v_call: TRBV10-3

cdr3_aa: CASSAGTNLYNEQFF
cdr3_nt: TGTGCCAGCAGCGCCGGGACAAATCTCTACAATGAGCAGTTCTTC
clone_size: NA
j_call: TRBJ2-1
cdr3_length: 15
d_call: NA
v_call: TRBV9

cdr3_aa: CAISRGDPLTDTQYF
cdr3_nt: TGTGCCATCAGTCGCGGTGACCCTCTCACAGATACGCAGTATTTT
clone_size: NA
j_call: TRBJ2-3
cdr3_length: 15
d_call: NA
v_call: TRBV10-3

cdr3_aa: CASSDGSGGWVNTEAFF
cdr3_nt: TGTGCCAGCAGTGATGGCTCGGGGGGCTGGGTGAACACTGAAGCTTTCTTT
clone_size: once
j_call: TRBJ1-1
cdr3_length: 17
d_call: NA
v_call: TRBV6-1

cdr3_aa: CASSSAGGWLMNTEAFF
cdr3_nt: TGTGCCAGCAGCTCCGCAGGGGGCTGGTTGATGAACACTGAAGCTTTCTTT
clone_size: few
j_call: TRBJ1-1
cdr3_length: 17
d_call: TRBD1
v_call: TRBV5-6

cdr3_aa: CASSRKSIFSDTQYF
cdr3_nt: TGTGCCAGCAGCCGCAAGAGCATATTCTCAGATACGCAGTATTTT
clone_size: NA
j_call: TRBJ2-3
cdr3_length: 15
d_call: NA
v_call: TRBV11-3

cdr3_aa: CATRPGTYDTGELFF
cdr3_nt: TGTGCCACTAGGCCCGGGACTTATGACACCGGGGAGCTGTTTTTT
clone_size: NA
j_call: TRBJ2-2
cdr3_length: 15
d_call: NA
v_call: TRBV10-3

cdr3_aa: CASSLVGTGPYVPNTGELFF
cdr3_nt: TGTGCCAGCAGCTTAGTCGGGACAGGACCCTACGTTCCGAACACCGGGGAGCTGTTTTTT
clone_size: NA
j_call: TRBJ2-2
cdr3_length: 20
d_call: TRBD1
v_call: TRBV11-3

cdr3_aa: CASSLELGSSYEQYF
cdr3_nt: TGTGCCAGCAGCTTAGAGTTAGGGAGCTCCTACGAGCAGTACTTC
clone_size: once
j_call: TRBJ2-7
cdr3_length: 15
d_call: NA
v_call: TRBV7-8

cdr3_aa: CASSPGTNTGELFF
cdr3_nt: TGTGCCAGCAGCCCCGGGACAAACACCGGGGAGCTGTTTTTT
clone_size: NA
j_call: TRBJ2-2
cdr3_length: 14
d_call: NA
v_call: TRBV5-5

cdr3_aa: CASSVELAGGRNEQFF
cdr3_nt: TGTGCCAGCAGCGTCGAACTAGCGGGAGGTCGGAATGAGCAGTTCTTC
clone_size: NA
j_call: TRBJ2-1
cdr3_length: 16
d_call: TRBD2
v_call: TRBV9

cdr3_aa: CASEPFNTGELFF
cdr3_nt: TGCGCCAGCGAGCCCTTTAACACCGGGGAGCTGTTTTTT
clone_size: NA
j_call: TRBJ2-2
cdr3_length: 13
d_call: NA
v_call: TRBV5-1

cdr3_aa: CASSLLAGDFYNEQFF
cdr3_nt: TGCGCCAGCAGCCTCCTAGCGGGGGATTTCTACAATGAGCAGTTCTTC
clone_size: NA
j_call: TRBJ2-1
cdr3_length: 16
d_call: TRBD2
v_call: TRBV4-1

cdr3_aa: CASSPTGGVTGELFF
cdr3_nt: TGTGCCAGCTCACCGACAGGGGGCGTCACCGGGGAGCTGTTTTTT
clone_size: NA
j_call: TRBJ2-2
cdr3_length: 15
d_call: TRBD1
v_call: TRBV18

cdr3_aa: CAISFSGPSSYNEQFF
cdr3_nt: TGTGCCATCAGTTTTAGCGGGCCCAGCTCCTACAATGAGCAGTTCTTC
clone_size: NA
j_call: TRBJ2-1
cdr3_length: 16
d_call: TRBD2
v_call: TRBV10-3

cdr3_aa: CASSGTGYEQYF
cdr3_nt: TGTGCCAGTTCCGGGACAGGCTACGAGCAGTACTTC
clone_size: NA
j_call: TRBJ2-7
cdr3_length: 12
d_call: TRBD1
v_call: TRBV7-9

cdr3_aa: CASSEATWDSGETQYF
cdr3_nt: TGTGCCAGCAGTGAAGCGACTTGGGACTCCGGGGAGACCCAGTACTTC
clone_size: few
j_call: TRBJ2-5
cdr3_length: 16
d_call: NA
v_call: TRBV2

cdr3_aa: CASSPMTGGIGGYTF
cdr3_nt: TGTGCCAGCAGCCCGATGACAGGGGGCATAGGTGGCTACACCTTC
clone_size: NA
j_call: TRBJ1-2
cdr3_length: 15
d_call: TRBD1
v_call: TRBV9

cdr3_aa: CAISEKGAGDYGYTF
cdr3_nt: TGTGCCATCAGTGAAAAAGGAGCAGGGGACTATGGCTACACCTTC
clone_size: once
j_call: TRBJ1-2
cdr3_length: 15
d_call: NA
v_call: TRBV10-3

cdr3_aa: CASSYRSMNTEAFF
cdr3_nt: TGCGCCAGCTCCTACAGGAGCATGAACACTGAAGCTTTCTTT
clone_size: once
j_call: TRBJ1-1
cdr3_length: 14
d_call: NA
v_call: TRBV4-1

cdr3_aa: CASSYCGFSGANVLTF
cdr3_nt: TGTGCCAGCAGTTACTGCGGCTTCTCTGGGGCCAACGTCCTGACTTTC
clone_size: NA
j_call: TRBJ2-6
cdr3_length: 16
d_call: NA
v_call: TRBV6-7

cdr3_aa: CAWNFVRGTEAFF
cdr3_nt: TGTGCCTGGAACTTCGTCCGAGGCACTGAAGCTTTCTTT
clone_size: NA
j_call: TRBJ1-1
cdr3_length: 13
d_call: NA
v_call: TRBV30

cdr3_aa: CASSFDPSSYNEQFF
cdr3_nt: TGTGCCAGCAGCTTCGATCCTAGCTCCTACAATGAGCAGTTCTTC
clone_size: NA
j_call: TRBJ2-1
cdr3_length: 15
d_call: NA
v_call: TRBV5-4

cdr3_aa: CSVDSSGDNEQFF
cdr3_nt: TGCAGCGTTGATTCTAGCGGGGACAATGAGCAGTTCTTC
clone_size: NA
j_call: TRBJ2-1
cdr3_length: 13
d_call: TRBD2
v_call: TRBV29-1

cdr3_aa: CASSMGTSGIYEQYF
cdr3_nt: TGTGCCAGTAGTATGGGGACTAGCGGAATCTACGAGCAGTACTTC
clone_size: NA
j_call: TRBJ2-7
cdr3_length: 15
d_call: TRBD2
v_call: TRBV19

cdr3_aa: CASSPVGREEIYEQYF
cdr3_nt: TGTGCCAGCAGCCCCGTCGGCCGGGAGGAGATCTACGAGCAGTACTTC
clone_size: few
j_call: TRBJ2-7
cdr3_length: 16
d_call: TRBD2
v_call: TRBV6-4

cdr3_aa: CASSLRRLGYEQYF
cdr3_nt: TGTGCCAGCAGCTTAAGGAGACTAGGCTACGAGCAGTACTTC
clone_size: NA
j_call: TRBJ2-7
cdr3_length: 14
d_call: NA
v_call: TRBV7-8

cdr3_aa: CASIPVGETSANTGELFF
cdr3_nt: TGTGCCAGCATCCCCGTCGGGGAAACTTCCGCGAACACCGGGGAGCTGTTTTTT
clone_size: NA
j_call: TRBJ2-2
cdr3_length: 18
d_call: NA
v_call: TRBV7-2

cdr3_aa: CASSLRVSGTDTQYF
cdr3_nt: TGTGCCAGCAGCTTAAGGGTTAGCGGGACAGATACGCAGTATTTT
clone_size: NA
j_call: TRBJ2-3
cdr3_length: 15
d_call: TRBD2
v_call: TRBV7-8

cdr3_aa: CASSSLYNEQFF
cdr3_nt: TGTGCCAGCAGCTCACTTTACAATGAGCAGTTCTTC
clone_size: NA
j_call: TRBJ2-1
cdr3_length: 12
d_call: NA
v_call: TRBV5-4

cdr3_aa: CASSPAAANTEAFF
cdr3_nt: TGTGCCAGCAGCCCTGCCGCGGCGAACACTGAAGCTTTCTTT
clone_size: NA
j_call: TRBJ1-1
cdr3_length: 14
d_call: NA
v_call: TRBV9

cdr3_aa: CASGIPPDRGVGQPQHF
cdr3_nt: TGTGCTAGTGGGATACCACCCGACAGGGGAGTTGGTCAGCCCCAGCATTTT
clone_size: NA
j_call: TRBJ1-5
cdr3_length: 17
d_call: TRBD1
v_call: TRBV12-5

cdr3_aa: CASSLDSQGNQPQHF
cdr3_nt: TGTGCCAGCAGCTTAGATTCCCAGGGAAATCAGCCCCAGCATTTT
clone_size: NA
j_call: TRBJ1-5
cdr3_length: 15
d_call: NA
v_call: TRBV11-3

cdr3_aa: CASKAGSNTEAFF
cdr3_nt: TGTGCCAGTAAAGCAGGCTCGAACACTGAAGCTTTCTTT
clone_size: NA
j_call: TRBJ1-1
cdr3_length: 13
d_call: NA
v_call: TRBV19

cdr3_aa: CASSYVDRVDEQYF
cdr3_nt: TGTGCCAGCAGTTACGTGGACAGGGTGGACGAGCAGTACTTC
clone_size: once
j_call: TRBJ2-7
cdr3_length: 14
d_call: TRBD1
v_call: TRBV6-5

cdr3_aa: CASSSPQNQPQHF
cdr3_nt: TGTGCCAGCAGTTCCCCGCAGAATCAGCCCCAGCATTTT
clone_size: few
j_call: TRBJ1-5
cdr3_length: 13
d_call: NA
v_call: TRBV6-6

cdr3_aa: CASSARDRGTNYGYTF
cdr3_nt: TGTGCCAGTAGTGCCAGGGACAGGGGTACTAACTATGGCTACACCTTC
clone_size: NA
j_call: TRBJ1-2
cdr3_length: 16
d_call: TRBD1
v_call: TRBV19

cdr3_aa: CASSWGGGSYEQYF
cdr3_nt: TGTGCCAGCAGCTGGGGGGGCGGCTCCTACGAGCAGTACTTC
clone_size: NA
j_call: TRBJ2-7
cdr3_length: 14
d_call: NA
v_call: TRBV5-5

cdr3_aa: CASSDPRQGRYGYTF
cdr3_nt: TGTGCCAGCAGTGACCCCAGACAGGGAAGGTATGGCTACACCTTC
clone_size: NA
j_call: TRBJ1-2
cdr3_length: 15
d_call: TRBD1
v_call: TRBV25-1

cdr3_aa: CASSPGGGGIQETQYF
cdr3_nt: TGCGCCAGCAGCCCTGGTGGCGGGGGGATCCAAGAGACCCAGTACTTC
clone_size: NA
j_call: TRBJ2-5
cdr3_length: 16
d_call: TRBD2
v_call: TRBV5-1

cdr3_aa: CASSNRLAGEGEQFF
cdr3_nt: TGTGCCAGCAGCAACCGACTAGCGGGTGAAGGTGAGCAGTTCTTC
clone_size: few
j_call: TRBJ2-1
cdr3_length: 15
d_call: TRBD2
v_call: TRBV7-6

cdr3_aa: CASRGGLAGGLDEQFF
cdr3_nt: TGCGCCAGCAGGGGCGGACTAGCGGGGGGGCTCGATGAGCAGTTCTTC
clone_size: NA
j_call: TRBJ2-1
cdr3_length: 16
d_call: TRBD2
v_call: TRBV4-1

cdr3_aa: CATSRGASSGNTIYF
cdr3_nt: TGTGCCACCAGCAGAGGAGCCTCCTCTGGAAACACCATATATTTT
clone_size: NA
j_call: TRBJ1-3
cdr3_length: 15
d_call: NA
v_call: TRBV15

cdr3_aa: CASSSPGTGTQYF
cdr3_nt: TGTGCCAGCAGCTCGCCCGGGACAGGGACCCAGTACTTC
clone_size: NA
j_call: TRBJ2-5
cdr3_length: 13
d_call: TRBD1
v_call: TRBV5-6

cdr3_aa: CASSPNPGLAGDNEQFF
cdr3_nt: TGTGCCAGCAGTCCTAACCCTGGACTAGCCGGTGACAATGAGCAGTTCTTC
clone_size: NA
j_call: TRBJ2-1
cdr3_length: 17
d_call: TRBD2
v_call: TRBV5-6

cdr3_aa: CASSEFGYGAAEQYF
cdr3_nt: TGTGCCAGCAGTGAATTCGGTTATGGTGCGGCAGAGCAGTACTTC
clone_size: NA
j_call: TRBJ2-7
cdr3_length: 15
d_call: NA
v_call: TRBV25-1